Sequencing of this TCR beta chain was carried out in a study of blood T cell repertoires in COVID-19 (TCRdb year 2020). General notes on the study: Samples covering the acute and convalescent phases of COVID-19 were provided by collaborators in the United States, Italy and Spain. The dataset comprised deeply sampled blood TCRbeta repertoires from subjects exposed to, actively infected with, or recovered from COVID-19. The repertoires were released in a freely available public database intended as a resource for research on the immune response to SARS-CoV-2. The material from the prospective study consisted of cDNA or gDNA derived from T cells, B-cell-depleted T cells, or PBMCs. Where HLA class I and class II types were available, the types were taken from metadata supplied by the sample provider, not from assay-based typing. A de-identified subject ID, COVID-19 status, age in years and sex were almost always included in the sample metadata. Samples were obtained from the ongoing ImmuneRACE study (first 160 participants) and from about 1,300 subjects provided by 6 global collaborators.

A second Seattle source provided samples from volunteer blood donors who had recovered from COVID-19. The collaborating institutions used their own protocols to collect whole blood in K2EDTA tubes. Collaborator samples were shipped for TCRbeta analysis as frozen whole blood, isolated PBMCs, or DNA extracted from either sample type. Overall results and qualifications from the work: Clinical and demographic metadata were provided uncurated, with the amount varying by source and participant.

Of note for this clone: The specificity of this receptor is unknown. Per-base qualities were not stored, and no clone one base away is much larger.

The germline V gene encodes CDR1 MNHNY and CDR2 SVGAGI (reference sequence). A distance of 5 bases separates the germline ends of V and J, which lose 2 bases and 7 bases respectively. The CDR3 runs 11 amino acids, cysteine and phenylalanine included. Left in the record is the CDR3 DNA by itself, 33 bases read in frame from the first base. TCRbeta CDR3 regions were amplified from genomic DNA using the immunoSEQ Assay, a bias-controlled multiplex PCR. On the study's bioinformatics: Within the assay, amplification of reference gene primers was used to estimate how many nucleated cells each sample contained. Sequence reads were collapsed and filtered to measure the absolute abundance of every unique TCRbeta CDR3 rearrangement. For each sample, productive Simpson clonality was calculated by taking the square root of Simpson's diversity index across productive rearrangements. In its TCRdb copy, this immuneACCESS table keeps in-frame sequences only and misses some clones. Where compared with another copy, unresolved V genes explain less than half of these, and the others have no known cause. For V, J and clone size, that table is used; D and trimming come from the DNA. The sample profile shows fewer than 150,000 clones; about four fifths of them were found once. Clones ranked in the top ten supply around 13% of the sample.

Recombination linked TRBV6-6 to TRBJ2-5; there is no confident call for the D gene. The clonotype was recovered from a woman aged 25 to 39 who had recovered from COVID-19. The sequenced sample consisted of peripheral blood. The CDR3: CASSYEATQYF. The DNA is TGTGCCAGCAGTTACGAGGCGACCCAGTACTTC.